Shown below are 16 T cell receptor beta chains from a single sample sequenced in a study of blood T cell repertoires in COVID-19. TCRdb keeps only in-frame clones here, not all; method: immunoSEQ multiplex PCR. The sample lists hundreds of thousands of clones, roughly 89% occurring once. Sequenced material: peripheral blood. The receptors stem from a woman in her twenties or thirties with active or convalescent COVID-19.

A single count supports this clone. This chain joins TRBV14 and TRBJ2-3, with TRBD2 identical over 13 bases. Losses at the gene ends were 0 bases for V and 0 bases for J; bases not matched to a gene: 3. The CDR3 contains 18 residues. CDR1 is SGHDN, CDR2 FVKESK, per germline. The CDR3 nucleotides read TGTGCCAGCAGCCAAGAACTAGCGGGAGGGACAAGCACAGATACGCAGTATTTT. It encodes CASSQELAGGTSTDTQYF.

This sequence joins TRBV5-8 and TRBJ2-1; 7 bases align to TRBD1. The CDR3 has 15 residues. Germline V gene sequence: CDR1 SGHTS, CDR2 YDEGEE. V dropped 5 bases and J dropped 0; count of bases not matched to a gene: 5. The CDR3 loop reads CASRPGQSSYNEQFF. Written as DNA, the CDR3 is TGTGCCAGCAGGCCGGGACAGAGCTCCTACAATGAGCAGTTCTTC.

The chain uses TRBV5-6 and TRBJ2-1; D not certain. The CDR3 contains 13 residues. Trimming stripped 2 bases from V and 5 bases from J, with 8 bases between. Germline V gene lookup returns CDR1 SGHDT and CDR2 YYEEEE. CDR3 coding DNA: TGTGCCAGCAGCTTTTCAGTCCACAATGAGCAGTTCTTC. Its protein is CASSFSVHNEQFF.

The chain uses TRBV4-2 and TRBJ2-7; possible D gene TRBD1, 6 bases. Germline loops: CDR1 LGHNA, CDR2 YNFKEQ. The V end was cut by 1 base, the J end by 4 bases, with 11 bases between. The CDR3 has 14 amino acids. The DNA for the CDR3 is TGTGCCAGCAGCCAAGCCCAGACAGGATACGAGCAGTACTTC. Translation: CASSQAQTGYEQYF.

The chain couples TRBV11-2 to TRBJ1-1; D gene uncertain. Per germline, CDR1 SGHAT and CDR2 FQNNGV. V shed 1 base and J shed 3 bases, with 6 bases lying between them. The CDR3 spans 13 residues. Here the CDR3 reads CASSLVPDTEAFF. The CDR3 nucleotides are TGTGCCAGCAGCTTAGTTCCGGACACTGAAGCTTTCTTT.

The chain is built from TRBV6-1 and TRBJ1-3, with D maybe TRBD1 (6 bases). From germline, CDR1 is MNHNS and CDR2 SASEGT. The CDR3 sequence is 16 residues long. Between the trimmed V and J ends, which lost 2 bases and 0 bases, there was a span of 11 bases. CDR3 protein: CASSEPDRPSGNTIYF. Written as DNA, the CDR3 is TGTGCCAGCAGTGAACCCGACAGGCCCTCTGGAAACACCATATATTTT.

The chain couples TRBV5-6 to TRBJ1-4; TRBD1 is a possible D gene (5 bases). Germline values: CDR1 SGHDT, CDR2 YYEEEE. Between the trimmed V and J ends, which lost 1 base and 1 base, there was a span of 14 bases. The CDR3 sequence is 17 residues long. The DNA of the CDR3 is TGTGCCAGCAGCTTGCTTACAGGTTGGATAACTAATGAAAAACTGTTTTTT. This translates into CASSLLTGWITNEKLFF.

This chain uses TRBV2 with TRBJ2-7; possibly TRBD2 for D (6 bases). The CDR3 totals 18 residues. V was shortened by 5 bases and J by 0 bases, with 23 bases between the two germline ends. Germline CDR1 is SNHLY and CDR2 is FYNNEI. The CDR3 loop is CASSTIPSGVASSYEQYF. CDR3 in DNA: TGTGCCAGCAGTACAATTCCCTCGGGGGTTGCGAGCTCCTACGAGCAGTACTTC.

The chain is built from TRBV5-1 and TRBJ2-2; D not resolved. CDR3 length: 15 amino acids. Germline CDR1 and CDR2: SGHRS and YFSETQ. With 2 bases removed from V and 0 bases from J, the gap between germline ends came to 8 bases. Written as DNA, the CDR3 is TGCGCCAGCAGCTTCCCCGAGACGAACACCGGGGAGCTGTTTTTT. Protein: CASSFPETNTGELFF.

The chain links TRBV27 to TRBJ2-3; TRBD2 matches 10 bases. Losses at the gene ends were 3 bases for V and 5 bases for J; bases not matched to a gene: 11. CDR1 is MNHEY, CDR2 SMNVEV, per germline (reference sequence). The CDR3 is made up of 17 amino acids. CDR3: CASSFGLAVAGEDTQYF. DNA of the CDR3: TGTGCCAGCAGTTTCGGACTAGCGGTGGCGGGAGAAGATACGCAGTATTTT.

This rearrangement joins TRBV5-4 to TRBJ2-5, with 8 bases fitting TRBD2. Germline lookup yields CDR1 SGHNT and CDR2 YYREEE (reference sequence). The CDR3 runs 17 residues. V lost 3 bases, J lost 7 bases, and 17 bases stayed unmatched. CDR3 amino acids: CASSSKRGGSAPPTQYF. CDR3 DNA sequence: TGTGCCAGCAGCTCGAAACGGGGGGGGTCCGCCCCACCGACCCAGTACTTC.

The rearrangement links TRBV4-2 to TRBJ2-1, with 9 nucleotides matching TRBD2. Germline CDR1 and CDR2: LGHNA and YNFKEQ. This CDR3 comprises 16 residues. V was clipped by 3 bases and J by 8 bases; unmatched bases: 11. The CDR3 region has the DNA TGTGCCAGCAGCCAGTCAGGGCGGGGGGGCGACCATGAGCAGTTCTTC. This sequence encodes CASSQSGRGGDHEQFF.

The gene calls are TRBV6-1 and TRBJ1-2; D remains ambiguous. Germline-derived CDR1 and CDR2 are MNHNS and SASEGT. The CDR3 totals 16 residues. Between the trimmed V and J ends, which lost 2 bases and 0 bases, there was a span of 13 bases. The CDR3 is CASSEYNSNTNYGYTF. CDR3 DNA: TGTGCCAGCAGTGAATATAACAGTAATACTAACTATGGCTACACCTTC.

The V and J genes are TRBV6-1 and TRBJ2-7, with 10 bases matching TRBD2. After removal of 3 bases from V and 6 bases from J, the junction contained 11 bases not matched to a gene. This CDR3 spans 16 amino acids. Germline loops: CDR1 MNHNS, CDR2 SASEGT. CDR3 sequence (DNA): TGTGCCAGCAGTGATGGTCCCCAGCGGGGGGGCCCCGAGCAGTACTTC. Translation gives CASSDGPQRGGPEQYF.

J is TRBJ2-2 and V is TRBV10-3; the D is unclear. Trimming removed 11 bases at V and 5 bases at J, with 9 bases between. Germline V gene data show CDR1 as ENHRY and CDR2 as SYGVKD. CDR3 size: 11 residues. The CDR3 reads CASSRTGELFF. CDR3 bases: TGTGCCTCCTCGAGGACCGGGGAGCTGTTTTTT.

The chain has TRBV2 and TRBJ2-1, with 7 bases lining up with TRBD1. Germline CDR1 reads SNHLY; CDR2 reads FYNNEI. The CDR3 length is 13 residues. V lost 3 bases and J lost 7; bases outside the gene matches: 3. The DNA for the CDR3 is TGTGCCAGCAGTGATGTCAGGGGGAATGAGCAGTTCTTC. Its translation: CASSDVRGNEQFF. The whole variable domain, remainder taken from reference TRBV2 and TRBJ2-1, is EPEVTQTPSHQVTQMGQEVILRCVPISNHLYFYWYRQILGQKVEFLVSFYNNEISEKSEIFDDQFSVERPDGSNFTLKIRSTKLEDSAMYFCASSDVRGNEQFFGPGTRLTVL.